Listed below are T cell receptor beta chains from one sample, sequenced in a study of CD8 T cells in ankylosing spondylitis. Via MiXCR, TCRdb re-called the 5' RACE reads, giving one row per CDR3 protein. Counted here are more than 200,000 distinct CDR3 sequences, under 30% occurring once; the ten biggest clones make up approximately 0.61%. Sequenced input: blood, either unsorted or a sorted T cell fraction (not recorded which). These receptors were taken from a male donor with ankylosing spondylitis or in good health (not recorded which). The CDR3 runs from the conserved cysteine through the conserved F or W. Each record gives: clone size, J gene, V gene, D gene, CDR3 protein, CDR3 DNA. The D gene is left open where the match is weak. For some rows the clone size is stated as once, few or many, or as a class when expanded; others skip it.

NA TRBJ2-1 TRBV5-1 TRBD2 CASSQGLAGGRLNNEQFF TGCGCCAGCAGCCAGGGACTAGCGGGGGGACGGCTGAACAATGAGCAGTTCTTC
many TRBJ2-3 TRBV5-1 NA CASSLVGTGDTQYF TGCGCCAGCAGCTTGGTGGGTACCGGAGATACGCAGTATTTT
NA TRBJ1-1 TRBV20-1 NA CSARDLRGSGYTEAFF TGCAGTGCTAGAGATCTAAGGGGGTCGGGGTACACTGAAGCTTTCTTT
few TRBJ2-1 TRBV7-2 TRBD2 CASSAGLAGDGEQFF TGTGCCAGCAGCGCCGGACTAGCGGGGGACGGTGAGCAGTTCTTC
many TRBJ2-2 TRBV29-1 TRBD1 CSVGPGGASPGELFF TGCAGCGTTGGACCAGGGGGCGCGTCCCCCGGGGAGCTGTTTTTT
NA TRBJ2-2 TRBV29-1 NA CSVLQTGKDTGELFF TGCAGCGTTCTACAGACTGGGAAGGACACCGGGGAGCTGTTTTTT
NA TRBJ2-7 TRBV5-1 TRBD1 CASSQRTGLVEQYF TGCGCCAGCAGCCAGAGGACAGGGTTGGTCGAGCAGTACTTC
many TRBJ2-7 TRBV6-5 TRBD1 CASRYTGGSYEQYF TGTGCCAGCAGGTACACAGGGGGCTCCTACGAGCAGTACTTC
few TRBJ2-2 TRBV20-1 NA CSARSVGELFF TGCAGTGCTAGATCTGTCGGGGAGCTGTTTTTT
many TRBJ2-3 TRBV20-1 NA CSAKDTKTTDTQYF TGCAGTGCTAAGGACACCAAGACAACAGATACGCAGTATTTT
NA TRBJ1-1 TRBV20-1 NA CSARDPRNTEAFF TGCAGTGCTAGAGACCCCCGGAACACTGAAGCTTTCTTT
many TRBJ2-3 TRBV20-1 NA CSAREPEADTQYF TGCAGTGCTAGAGAACCGGAGGCAGATACGCAGTATTTT
few TRBJ2-3 TRBV20-1 TRBD2 CSAPLAGGGDTQYF TGCAGTGCTCCTCTAGCGGGGGGAGGAGATACGCAGTATTTT
many TRBJ1-6 TRBV4-1 NA CASSQDPGRGNSPLHF TGCGCCAGCAGCCAAGATCCGGGCAGGGGTAATTCACCCCTCCACTTT
NA TRBJ1-5 TRBV7-2 NA CASSLGSQPQPQHF TGTGCCAGCAGCTTGGGCAGCCAACCCCAGCCCCAGCATTTT
few TRBJ2-5 TRBV20-1 TRBD2 CSASTSGRRQETQYF TGCAGTGCTTCAACTAGCGGGAGGAGGCAGGAGACCCAGTACTTC
NA TRBJ2-5 TRBV15 NA CATSRGTEGRETQYF TGTGCCACCAGCAGAGGGACAGAGGGAAGAGAGACCCAGTACTTC
many TRBJ1-2 TRBV20-1 TRBD1 CSALRQGALGYTF TGCAGTGCCCTCCGACAGGGGGCCTTGGGCTACACCTTC
many TRBJ2-3 TRBV7-2 TRBD2 CASSLSVSGGARDTQYF TGTGCCAGCAGCTTATCGGTTAGCGGGGGGGCGAGAGATACGCAGTATTTT
many TRBJ1-1 TRBV6-1 NA CASTRGSGGGNTEAFF TGTGCCAGCACTCGGGGATCAGGAGGAGGGAACACTGAAGCTTTCTTT
few TRBJ2-3 TRBV10-1 NA CASRSSTLDTQYF TGCGCCAGCCGATCATCCACCCTAGATACGCAGTATTTT
NA TRBJ2-7 TRBV12-3/TRBV12-4 NA CASAPSVGTEEQYF TGTGCCAGCGCCCCTAGTGTGGGGACTGAAGAGCAGTACTTC
few TRBJ2-7 TRBV20-1 TRBD2 CSAPGLAGDSYEQYF TGCAGTGCCCCGGGACTAGCGGGGGACTCCTACGAGCAGTACTTC
NA TRBJ2-7 TRBV5-5 NA CASSLYGGPSSYEQYF TGTGCCAGCAGCTTGTACGGGGGCCCGAGCTCCTACGAGCAGTACTTC
NA TRBJ2-3 TRBV20-1 TRBD2 CSAKRDTDTQYF TGCAGTGCTAAGCGGGACACAGATACGCAGTATTTT
NA TRBJ2-7 TRBV20-1 NA CSARDVNSWGRSAREQYF TGCAGTGCTAGAGATGTAAATTCATGGGGACGGAGCGCTCGGGAGCAGTACTTC
few TRBJ1-2 TRBV20-1 TRBD1 CSARVTGVKYGYTF TGCAGTGCTAGAGTGACAGGGGTGAAGTATGGCTACACCTTC
few TRBJ2-3 TRBV12-3/TRBV12-4 TRBD2 CASSLGLGPDTQYF TGTGCCAGCAGCCTAGGACTAGGCCCAGATACGCAGTATTTT
many TRBJ2-7 TRBV28 TRBD1 CASRPSGTDEQYF TGTGCCAGCAGGCCTTCCGGGACAGACGAGCAGTACTTC
many TRBJ2-1 TRBV29-1 NA CSVEDPVLGDEQFF TGCAGCGTTGAAGATCCCGTCCTGGGGGATGAGCAGTTCTTC
many TRBJ2-1 TRBV20-1 NA CSAIQGGYNEQFF TGCAGTGCTATCCAGGGCGGCTACAATGAGCAGTTCTTC
many TRBJ2-3 TRBV20-1 NA CSALQGDTQYF TGCAGTGCTCTACAGGGCGATACGCAGTATTTT
few TRBJ2-7 TRBV20-1 NA CSAVDGVGEQYF TGCAGTGCCGTGGACGGGGTGGGCGAGCAGTACTTC
many TRBJ2-2 TRBV29-1 TRBD2 CSASGGAQNTGELFF TGCAGCGCTAGCGGGGGGGCCCAAAACACCGGGGAGCTGTTTTTT
many TRBJ2-1 TRBV10-3 TRBD1 CAISGTGLNEQFF TGTGCCATCAGTGGGACAGGGCTCAATGAGCAGTTCTTC
many TRBJ2-3 TRBV20-1 TRBD1 CSASPPGGSSTDTQYF TGCAGTGCTAGCCCCCCAGGGGGATCTAGCACAGATACGCAGTATTTT
NA TRBJ1-1 TRBV11-2 NA CASSASRPWGEAFF TGTGCCAGCAGCGCATCCCGCCCGTGGGGAGAAGCTTTCTTT
NA TRBJ2-7 TRBV2 NA CASSFRGGFEQYF TGTGCCAGCAGCTTCAGGGGAGGATTCGAGCAGTACTTC
NA TRBJ1-1 TRBV6-4 TRBD1 CASSDWGSAGGIDTEAFF TGTGCCAGCAGTGACTGGGGGAGTGCAGGGGGGATCGACACTGAAGCTTTCTTT
many TRBJ1-4 TRBV29-1 TRBD1 CSVGGDRGLFF TGCAGCGTTGGGGGGGACAGAGGACTGTTTTTT
NA TRBJ2-3 TRBV2 NA CAIRPTSTDTQYF TGTGCCATTCGACCCACTAGCACAGATACGCAGTATTTT
many TRBJ2-3 TRBV20-1 NA CSARNGFGASDTQYF TGCAGTGCTAGAAACGGTTTCGGGGCATCGGATACGCAGTATTTT
few TRBJ1-2 TRBV7-9 NA CASSLEGFFYGYTF TGTGCCAGCAGCTTAGAAGGGTTCTTCTATGGCTACACCTTC
many TRBJ2-5 TRBV20-1 NA CSAQRTVQETQYF TGCAGTGCTCAACGGACGGTTCAAGAGACCCAGTACTTC
few TRBJ2-3 TRBV20-1 NA CSATDVIRTDTQYF TGCAGTGCCACAGACGTAATTCGCACAGATACGCAGTATTTT
NA TRBJ1-3 TRBV29-1 NA CSVLVNSGNTIYF TGCAGCGTTCTTGTTAACTCTGGAAACACCATATATTTT
NA TRBJ2-5 TRBV4-1 TRBD1 CASSQGQGRVETQYF TGCGCCAGCAGCCAAGGACAGGGGCGTGTTGAGACCCAGTACTTC
NA TRBJ2-7 TRBV20-1 NA CCSRGQGLGHKNEQYF TGCTGTTCTAGAGGCCAGGGGCTGGGCCATAAGAACGAGCAGTACTTC
few TRBJ2-3 TRBV4-2 NA CASSQVGQGTDTQYF TGTGCCAGCAGCCAAGTGGGCCAGGGCACAGATACGCAGTATTTT
many TRBJ2-2 TRBV28 NA CASGSYRVTGELFF TGTGCCAGCGGCTCCTATCGGGTCACCGGGGAGCTGTTTTTT
few TRBJ2-2 TRBV5-1 NA CASSFRQGGTGELFF TGCGCCAGCAGCTTTAGACAGGGAGGCACCGGGGAGCTGTTTTTT
few TRBJ1-1 TRBV7-6 NA CASSLGPRLMNTEAFF TGTGCCAGCAGCTTAGGCCCCAGGCTCATGAACACTGAAGCTTTCTTT
NA TRBJ2-1 TRBV10-3 NA CAISVRGDEQFF TGTGCCATCAGTGTAAGGGGGGATGAGCAGTTCTTC
many TRBJ2-7 TRBV7-9 TRBD1 CASSDTTGGKPYEQYF TGTGCCAGCAGCGACACTACAGGGGGTAAGCCCTACGAGCAGTACTTC
NA TRBJ2-7 TRBV6-5 TRBD1 CASSYSPPGTGGSYEQYF TGTGCCAGCAGTTACTCCCCTCCCGGGACAGGGGGATCCTACGAGCAGTACTTC